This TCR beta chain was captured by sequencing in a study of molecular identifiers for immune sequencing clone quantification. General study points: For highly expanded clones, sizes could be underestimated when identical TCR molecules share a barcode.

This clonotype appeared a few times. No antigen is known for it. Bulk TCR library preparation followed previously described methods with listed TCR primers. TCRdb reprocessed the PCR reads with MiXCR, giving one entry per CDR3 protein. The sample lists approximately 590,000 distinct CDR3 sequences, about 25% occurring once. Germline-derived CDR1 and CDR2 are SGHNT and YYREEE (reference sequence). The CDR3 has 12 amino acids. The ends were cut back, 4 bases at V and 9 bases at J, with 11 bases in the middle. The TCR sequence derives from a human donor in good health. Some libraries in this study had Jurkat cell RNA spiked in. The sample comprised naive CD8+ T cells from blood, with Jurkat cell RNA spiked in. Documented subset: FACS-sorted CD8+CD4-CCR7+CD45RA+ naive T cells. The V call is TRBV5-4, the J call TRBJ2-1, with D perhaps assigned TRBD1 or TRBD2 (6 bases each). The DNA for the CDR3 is TGTGCCAGCAGCACACAGGGAGGTGAGCAGTTCTTC. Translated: CASSTQGGEQFF.